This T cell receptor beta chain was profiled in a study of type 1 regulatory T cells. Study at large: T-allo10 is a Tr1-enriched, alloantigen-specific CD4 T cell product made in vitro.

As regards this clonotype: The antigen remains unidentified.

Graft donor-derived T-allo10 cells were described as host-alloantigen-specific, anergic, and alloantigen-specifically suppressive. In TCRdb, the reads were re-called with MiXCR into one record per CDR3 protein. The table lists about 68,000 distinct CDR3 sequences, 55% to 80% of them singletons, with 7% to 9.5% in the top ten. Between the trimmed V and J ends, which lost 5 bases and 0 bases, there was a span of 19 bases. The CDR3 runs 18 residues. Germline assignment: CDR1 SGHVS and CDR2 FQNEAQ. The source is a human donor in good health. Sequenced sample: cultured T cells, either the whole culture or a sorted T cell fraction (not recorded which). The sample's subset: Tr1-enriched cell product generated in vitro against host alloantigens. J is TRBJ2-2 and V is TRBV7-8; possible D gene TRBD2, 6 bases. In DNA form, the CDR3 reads TGTGCCAGCAGCCTCCGCGCGGGCGGGATGGCGAACACCGGGGAGCTGTTTTTT. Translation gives CASSLRAGGMANTGELFF.